The source of this T cell receptor beta chain is a study of identifying expanded T cells in peripheral blood. Comments on this clone: Its antigen is unidentified.

During the collection period, no donor immune events like infections were recorded. Study conclusions and caveats: Clone count variance between approximately two-week samples rose with total template count. Differentially abundant clones: approximately 1.3 between replicates, about 15 at 2 to 3 weeks, 19 to 20 at four.

Libraries were prepared by immunoSEQ multiplex PCR; TCRdb keeps only in-frame clonotypes and omits some of them. The sample has 70,000 to 100,000 clones, roughly 86% seen once; the top ten hold 4.5% to 7%. The sample comprised blood. The source is a person aged 18 to 70 in good health.

The CDR3 DNA sequence: TGCGCCAGCAGCCAAGAGCGTTGGGCCGCGGGGCCCCAGCATTTT. Translation gives CASSQERWAAGPQHF. The gene calls are TRBV4-1 and TRBJ1-5; no reliable D call. The CDR3 runs 15 residues. The germline gives CDR1 MGHRA, CDR2 YSYEKL. Trimming pared 0 bases from V and 9 bases from J, leaving 15 bases between.